This T cell receptor beta chain was obtained from a study of long-term antiretroviral therapy in people with HIV. Study-level findings and limits: Participants lacked recorded data on ART adherence, viral resistance or therapy changes.

Germline V gene data show CDR1 as SGDLS and CDR2 as YYNGEE. V was shortened by 2 bases and J by 4 bases, with 8 bases between the two germline ends. The CDR3 is 13 amino acids. At survey level, the immunoSEQ assay was run in its v3.0 version. Some clones are missing from TCRdb's copy, which holds only in-frame ones; the method was immunoSEQ multiplex PCR. The sample lists 11,000 to 15,000 clones; around 90% were seen once. Turning to this clone: The antigen remains unidentified.

Sequences were derived from unsorted PBMCs, sampled 6.2 years after starting antiretroviral therapy. This rearrangement joins TRBV9 to TRBJ2-3; no firm D call. The sequence was collected from a man aged 35-49 years with HIV. The CDR3: CASSVLASDTQYF. Here the CDR3 DNA reads TGTGCCAGCAGCGTTCTGGCATCAGATACGCAGTATTTT.